This passage covers 8 T cell receptor beta chains from one sample sequenced in a study of beta chain features in type 1 diabetes. The investigators reverse transcribed all of the isolated RNA, so they sequenced expressed TCRB transcripts. This table comes from immunoSEQ multiplex PCR, and its TCRdb copy is limited to in-frame clones, with some not included. The sample contains under 450,000 clones, over 11% of which appear only once. Input material: naive CD4+ T cells from blood. The receptors stem from a man aged 30-40 years in good health.

The rearrangement joins TRBV7-9 to TRBJ1-5, with TRBD1 as a possible D gene (5 bases). The CDR3 runs to 13 residues. The germline V gene has CDR1 SEHNR and CDR2 FQNEAQ (reference sequence). Trimming shortened V by 2 bases and J by 9 bases, and 11 bases separated the two germline ends. The CDR3 DNA reads TGTGCCAGCAGCTTAAGGGGTATTGGGCCCCAGCATTTT. Its translation: CASSLRGIGPQHF.

This clone showed up just a few times. The J gene is TRBJ1-2, the V gene TRBV10-3; no clear D. From germline, CDR1 is ENHRY and CDR2 SYGVKD. This CDR3 contains 13 residues. The germline V and J ends were trimmed by 6 bases and 8 bases, with 16 bases remaining between them. This CDR3 reads CAIRVGQVEGYTF. Here the CDR3 DNA reads TGTGCCATCAGGGTCGGGCAGGTGGAGGGCTACACCTTC.

V gene TRBV7-9 combines with J gene TRBJ2-4; tentative D call: TRBD2 (6 bases). Germline V gene data show CDR1 as SEHNR and CDR2 as FQNEAQ (reference sequence). CDR3 length: 13 amino acids. Trimming cost V 10 bases and J 7 bases, with 17 bases left between them. The CDR3, as DNA: TGTGCCATTTCGCCCCCCCGGGAGAACATTCAGTACTTC. Amino acids: CAISPPRENIQYF. The full variable domain, in which reference TRBV7-9 and TRBJ2-4 provide the parts outside the CDR3, is DTGVSQNPRHKITKRGQNVTFRCDPISEHNRLYWYRQTLGQGPEFLTYFQNEAQLEKSRLLSDRFSAERPKGSFSTLEIQRTEQGDSAMYLCAISPPRENIQYFGAGTRLSVL.

This clone was detected only a few times. The gene calls are TRBV28 and TRBJ2-3; 8 bases agree with TRBD2. CDR1 is MDHEN, CDR2 SYDVKM, per germline. The CDR3 loop spans 13 amino acids. J lost 11 bases, V lost 3 bases, and 7 bases had no gene match. Written as DNA, the CDR3 is TGTGCCAGCAGTTTTATTAGGGCGGGAGGGCAGTATTTT. Amino acid sequence: CASSFIRAGGQYF.

The chain has TRBV29-1 and TRBJ1-3, with D hard to call. The CDR3 loop spans 12 amino acids. CDR1 is SQVTM and CDR2 is ANQGSEA in the germline V gene. The CDR3 coding sequence is TGCCTTCGGCTGGGTTCTGGAAACACCATATATTTT. Amino acid sequence: CLRLGSGNTIYF.

This clone was counted a few times. The junction and the germline gene differ at one end; a read error may be behind it. This rearrangement joins TRBV5-4 to TRBJ2-4; D is unresolved. Germline V gene lookup returns CDR1 SGHNT and CDR2 YYREEE (reference sequence). The CDR3 contains 13 residues. CDR3: CASSSGPKDIQYF. As DNA, the CDR3 is TGTGCCAGCAGCTCGGGCCCCAAAGACATTCAGTACTTC.

V and J are TRBV4-1 and TRBJ1-4, with a tentative D call TRBD1 (5 bases). V was cut by 4 bases and J by 4 bases, with 16 bases left in between. The CDR3 has 16 residues. Germline V gives CDR1 MGHRA, CDR2 YSYEKL. CDR3 DNA sequence: TGCGCCAGCAGCCCCTCGCCGGGACGGGATAATGAAAAACTGTTTTTT. Protein product: CASSPSPGRDNEKLFF.

This chain joins TRBV27 and TRBJ2-5; a weak D match, TRBD1 (6 bases). This CDR3 comprises 15 residues. CDR1 and CDR2 (germline): MNHEY, SMNVEV (reference sequence). V lost 2 bases to trimming and J lost 5 bases, with 15 bases between them. CDR3 DNA: TGTGCCAGCAGTTTAACAGGGATTGAGGGTGAGACCCAGTACTTC. Amino acids: CASSLTGIEGETQYF.